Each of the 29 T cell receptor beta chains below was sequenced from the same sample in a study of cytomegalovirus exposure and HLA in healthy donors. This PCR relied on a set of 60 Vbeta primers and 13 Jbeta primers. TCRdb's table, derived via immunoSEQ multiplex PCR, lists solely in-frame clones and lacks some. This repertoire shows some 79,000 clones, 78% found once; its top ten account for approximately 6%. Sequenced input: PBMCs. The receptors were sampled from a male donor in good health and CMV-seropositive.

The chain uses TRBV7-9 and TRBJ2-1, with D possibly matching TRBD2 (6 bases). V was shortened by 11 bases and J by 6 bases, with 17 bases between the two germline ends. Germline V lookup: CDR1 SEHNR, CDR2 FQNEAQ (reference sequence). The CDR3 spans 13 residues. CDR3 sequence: CALGSGLLNEQFF. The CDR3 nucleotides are TGTGCCTTGGGTAGCGGACTTCTCAATGAGCAGTTCTTC.

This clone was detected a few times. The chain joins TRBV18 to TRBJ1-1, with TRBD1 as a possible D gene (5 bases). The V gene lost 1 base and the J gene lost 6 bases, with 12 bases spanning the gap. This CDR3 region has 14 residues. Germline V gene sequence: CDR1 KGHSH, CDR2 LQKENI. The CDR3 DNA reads TGTGCCAGCTCACCACAAAAGGGGAGGGCTGAAGCTTTCTTT. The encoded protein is CASSPQKGRAEAFF.

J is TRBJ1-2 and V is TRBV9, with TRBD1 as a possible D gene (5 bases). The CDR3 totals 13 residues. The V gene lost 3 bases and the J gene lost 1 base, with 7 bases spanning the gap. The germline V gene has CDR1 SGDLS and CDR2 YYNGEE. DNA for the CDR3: TGTGCCAGCAGCGGGGGGGTTAACTATGGCTACACCTTC. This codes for CASSGGVNYGYTF.

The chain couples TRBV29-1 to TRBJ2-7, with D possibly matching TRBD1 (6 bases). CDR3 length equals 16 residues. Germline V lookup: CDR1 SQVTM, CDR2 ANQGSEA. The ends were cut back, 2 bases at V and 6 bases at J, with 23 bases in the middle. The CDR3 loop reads CSVELPSGTKVGEQYF. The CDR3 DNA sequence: TGCAGCGTTGAATTGCCTTCCGGGACAAAAGTGGGCGAGCAGTACTTC.

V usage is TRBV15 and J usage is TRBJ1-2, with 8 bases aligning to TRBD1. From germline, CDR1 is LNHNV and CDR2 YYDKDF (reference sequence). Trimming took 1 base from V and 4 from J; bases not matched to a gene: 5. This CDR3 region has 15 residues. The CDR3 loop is CATSRATGGFYGYTF. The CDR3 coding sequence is TGTGCCACCAGCAGAGCTACAGGGGGATTCTATGGCTACACCTTC.

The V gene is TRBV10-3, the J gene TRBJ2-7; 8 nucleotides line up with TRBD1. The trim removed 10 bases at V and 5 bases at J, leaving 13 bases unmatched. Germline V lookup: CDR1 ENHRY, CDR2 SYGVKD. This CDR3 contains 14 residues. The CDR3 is CATRWGTGPNEQYF. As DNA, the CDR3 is TGTGCCACCCGTTGGGGGACAGGCCCCAACGAGCAGTACTTC.

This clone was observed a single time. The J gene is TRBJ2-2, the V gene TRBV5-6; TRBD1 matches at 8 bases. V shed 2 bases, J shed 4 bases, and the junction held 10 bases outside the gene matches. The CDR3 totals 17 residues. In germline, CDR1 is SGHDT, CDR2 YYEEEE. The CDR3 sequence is CASSLPSLTGGTGELFF. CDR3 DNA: TGTGCCAGCAGCTTACCCAGCTTAACAGGGGGCACCGGGGAGCTGTTTTTT.

CDR3 region: CASSPTYGTGIYEQYF. In DNA form, the CDR3 reads TGTGCCAGCTCACCGACCTACGGGACAGGGATTTACGAGCAGTACTTC. This chain connects TRBV18 to TRBJ2-7; 9 bases are a match to TRBD1. This CDR3 is 16 amino acids long. J was trimmed by 4 bases and V by 3 bases; bases with no gene match: 10. Germline V gene lookup returns CDR1 KGHSH and CDR2 LQKENI.

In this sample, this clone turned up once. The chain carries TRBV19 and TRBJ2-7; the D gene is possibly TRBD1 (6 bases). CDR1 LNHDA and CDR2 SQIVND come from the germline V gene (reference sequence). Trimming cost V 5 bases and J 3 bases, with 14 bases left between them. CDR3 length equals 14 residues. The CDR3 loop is CASSPSRDNYEQYF. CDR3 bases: TGTGCCAGTAGTCCTTCCCGGGACAACTACGAGCAGTACTTC. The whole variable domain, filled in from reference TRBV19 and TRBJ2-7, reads DGGITQSPKYLFRKEGQNVTLSCEQNLNHDAMYWYRQDPGQGLRLIYYSQIVNDFQKGDIAEGYSVSREKKESFPLTVTSAQKNPTAFYLCASSPSRDNYEQYFGPGTRLTVT.

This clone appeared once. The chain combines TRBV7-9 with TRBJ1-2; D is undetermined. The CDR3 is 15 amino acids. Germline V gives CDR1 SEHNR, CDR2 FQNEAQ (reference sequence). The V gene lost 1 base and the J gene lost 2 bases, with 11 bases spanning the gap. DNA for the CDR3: TGTGCCAGCAGCTTAGACGGAGTACCCAACTATGGCTACACCTTC. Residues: CASSLDGVPNYGYTF.

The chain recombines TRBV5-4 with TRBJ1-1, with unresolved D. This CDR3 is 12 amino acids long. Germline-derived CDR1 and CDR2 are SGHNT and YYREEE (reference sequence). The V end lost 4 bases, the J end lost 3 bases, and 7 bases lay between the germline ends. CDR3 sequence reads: CASSRGDTEAFF. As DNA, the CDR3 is TGTGCCAGCAGCCGCGGGGACACTGAAGCTTTCTTT.

DNA for the CDR3: TGTGCCAGCAGTTTATCGATCTACCTTCCGTCGGCGGGGGTCTCCTACGAGCAGTACTTC. Translated, it gives CASSLSIYLPSAGVSYEQYF. The chain joins TRBV27 to TRBJ2-7; 7 bases are shared with TRBD2. Per the germline V gene, CDR1 is MNHEY and CDR2 is SMNVEV (reference sequence). The CDR3 runs 20 residues. V lost 0 bases, J lost 0 bases, and 17 bases stayed unmatched.

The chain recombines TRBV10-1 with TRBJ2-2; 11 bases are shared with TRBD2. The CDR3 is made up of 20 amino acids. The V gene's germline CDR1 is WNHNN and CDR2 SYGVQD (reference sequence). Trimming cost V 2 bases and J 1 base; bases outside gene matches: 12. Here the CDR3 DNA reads TGCGCCAGCAGTGAGCATTTTAGCGGGAGGGATAAAAAGAACACCGGGGAGCTGTTTTTT. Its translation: CASSEHFSGRDKKNTGELFF.

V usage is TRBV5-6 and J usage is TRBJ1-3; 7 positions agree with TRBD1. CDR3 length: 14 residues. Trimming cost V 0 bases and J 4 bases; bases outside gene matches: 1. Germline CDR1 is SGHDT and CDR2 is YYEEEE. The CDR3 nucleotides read TGTGCCAGCAGCTTGGCAGGGGGAGGAAACACCATATATTTT. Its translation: CASSLAGGGNTIYF. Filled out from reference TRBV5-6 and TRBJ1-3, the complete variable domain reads DAGVTQSPTHLIKTRGQQVTLRCSPKSGHDTVSWYQQALGQGPQFIFQYYEEEERQRGNFPDRFSGHQFPNYSSELNVNALLLGDSALYLCASSLAGGGNTIYFGEGSWLTVV.

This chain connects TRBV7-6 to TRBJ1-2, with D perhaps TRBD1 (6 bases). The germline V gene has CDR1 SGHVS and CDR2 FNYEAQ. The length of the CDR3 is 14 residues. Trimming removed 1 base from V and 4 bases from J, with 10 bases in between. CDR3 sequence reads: CASSLGAGAYGYTF. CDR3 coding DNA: TGTGCCAGCAGCTTAGGGGCGGGGGCCTATGGCTACACCTTC.

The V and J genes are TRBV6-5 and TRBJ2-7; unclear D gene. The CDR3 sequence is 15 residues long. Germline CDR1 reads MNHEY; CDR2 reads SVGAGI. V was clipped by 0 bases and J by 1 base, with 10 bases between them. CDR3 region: CASSYSMPSSYEQYF. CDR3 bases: TGTGCCAGCAGTTACTCGATGCCTAGTTCCTACGAGCAGTACTTC.

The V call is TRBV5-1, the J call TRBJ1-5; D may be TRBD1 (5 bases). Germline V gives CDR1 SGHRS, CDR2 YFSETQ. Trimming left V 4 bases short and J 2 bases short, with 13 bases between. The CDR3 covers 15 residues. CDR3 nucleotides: TGCGCCAGCAGCCCCCAGGGTGTTGGCAATCAGCCCCAGCATTTT. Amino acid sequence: CASSPQGVGNQPQHF.

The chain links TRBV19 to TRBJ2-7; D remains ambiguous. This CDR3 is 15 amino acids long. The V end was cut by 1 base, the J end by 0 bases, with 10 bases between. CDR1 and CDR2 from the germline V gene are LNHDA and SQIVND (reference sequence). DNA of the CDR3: TGTGCCAGTAGTATAGTGGCCAGAAACTCCTACGAGCAGTACTTC. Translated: CASSIVARNSYEQYF.

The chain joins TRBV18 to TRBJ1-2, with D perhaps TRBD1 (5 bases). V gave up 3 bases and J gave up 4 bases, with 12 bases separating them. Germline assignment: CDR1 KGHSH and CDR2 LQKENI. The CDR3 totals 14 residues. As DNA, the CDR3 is TGTGCCAGCTCACCCGGGGGAGAATTCTATGGCTACACCTTC. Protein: CASSPGGEFYGYTF.

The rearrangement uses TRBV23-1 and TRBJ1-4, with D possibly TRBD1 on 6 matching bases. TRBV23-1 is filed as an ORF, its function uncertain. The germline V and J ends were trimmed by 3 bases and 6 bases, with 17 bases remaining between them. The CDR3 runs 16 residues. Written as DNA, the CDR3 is TGCGCCAGCAGTCATTTTCCAGACAGGTCCGATGAAAAACTGTTTTTT. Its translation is CASSHFPDRSDEKLFF.

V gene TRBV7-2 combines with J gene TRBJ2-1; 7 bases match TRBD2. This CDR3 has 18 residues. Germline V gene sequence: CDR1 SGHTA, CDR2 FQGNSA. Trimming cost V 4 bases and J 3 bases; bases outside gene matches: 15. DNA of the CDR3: TGTGCCAGCAGCTCCTTCTTAATCCAGCGGGACCTCTACAATGAGCAGTTCTTC. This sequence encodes CASSSFLIQRDLYNEQFF.

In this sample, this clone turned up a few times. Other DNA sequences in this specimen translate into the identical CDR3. CDR3 nucleotides: TGTTCCAACAAGAAAGCGGCCTACGAGCAGTACTTC. This translates into CSNKKAAYEQYF. The V gene is TRBV27, the J gene TRBJ2-7; D is possibly TRBD2 (5 bases). The V gene's germline CDR1 is MNHEY and CDR2 SMNVEV (reference sequence). This CDR3 comprises 12 residues.

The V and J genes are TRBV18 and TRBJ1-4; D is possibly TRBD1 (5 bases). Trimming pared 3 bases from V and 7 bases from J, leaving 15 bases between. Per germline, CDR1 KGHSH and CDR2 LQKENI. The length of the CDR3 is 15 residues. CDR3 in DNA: TGTGCCAGCTCACCCCCACCTCCGGGGGGTGAAAAACTGTTTTTT. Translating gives CASSPPPPGGEKLFF.

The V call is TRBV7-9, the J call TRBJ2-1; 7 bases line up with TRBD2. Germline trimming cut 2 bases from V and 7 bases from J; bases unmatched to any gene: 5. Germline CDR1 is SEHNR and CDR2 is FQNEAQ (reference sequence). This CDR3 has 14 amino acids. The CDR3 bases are TGTGCCAGCAGCTTACTGGCGGGAGTTAATGAGCAGTTCTTC. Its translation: CASSLLAGVNEQFF.

The CDR3 here is CASSELVGGWTEAFF. CDR3 nucleotides: TGTGCCAGCAGTGAATTGGTTGGCGGTTGGACTGAAGCTTTCTTT. The chain couples TRBV6-1 to TRBJ1-1; D is ambiguous. The V end lost 2 bases, the J end lost 5 bases, and 15 bases lay between the germline ends. CDR1 is MNHNS and CDR2 is SASEGT in the germline V gene. The CDR3 is 15 amino acids.

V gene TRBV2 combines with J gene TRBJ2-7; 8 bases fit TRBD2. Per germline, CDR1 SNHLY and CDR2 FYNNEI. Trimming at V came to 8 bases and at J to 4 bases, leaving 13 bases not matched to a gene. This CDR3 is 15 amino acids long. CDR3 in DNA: TGTGCCAGCTCCACCTCAGGTAGCGGGACATACGAGCAGTACTTC. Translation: CASSTSGSGTYEQYF.

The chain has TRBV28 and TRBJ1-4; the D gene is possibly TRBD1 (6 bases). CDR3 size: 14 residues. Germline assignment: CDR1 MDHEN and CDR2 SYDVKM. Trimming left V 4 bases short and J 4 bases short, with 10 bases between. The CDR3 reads CASSSGQHNEKLFF. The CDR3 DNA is TGTGCCAGCAGTTCTGGACAGCATAATGAAAAACTGTTTTTT.

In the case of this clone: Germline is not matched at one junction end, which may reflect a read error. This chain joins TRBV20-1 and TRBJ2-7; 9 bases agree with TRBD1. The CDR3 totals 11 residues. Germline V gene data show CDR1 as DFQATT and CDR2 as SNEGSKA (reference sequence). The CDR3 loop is CSARDQTGGDF. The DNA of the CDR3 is TGCAGTGCTAGAGACCAGACAGGGGGGGACTTC.

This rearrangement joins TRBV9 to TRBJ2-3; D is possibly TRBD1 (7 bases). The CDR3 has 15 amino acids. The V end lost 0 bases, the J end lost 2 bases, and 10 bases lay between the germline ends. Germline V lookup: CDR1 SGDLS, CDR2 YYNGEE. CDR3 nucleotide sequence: TGTGCCAGCAGCGTAGGACAGGGACTCACAGATACGCAGTATTTT. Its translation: CASSVGQGLTDTQYF.